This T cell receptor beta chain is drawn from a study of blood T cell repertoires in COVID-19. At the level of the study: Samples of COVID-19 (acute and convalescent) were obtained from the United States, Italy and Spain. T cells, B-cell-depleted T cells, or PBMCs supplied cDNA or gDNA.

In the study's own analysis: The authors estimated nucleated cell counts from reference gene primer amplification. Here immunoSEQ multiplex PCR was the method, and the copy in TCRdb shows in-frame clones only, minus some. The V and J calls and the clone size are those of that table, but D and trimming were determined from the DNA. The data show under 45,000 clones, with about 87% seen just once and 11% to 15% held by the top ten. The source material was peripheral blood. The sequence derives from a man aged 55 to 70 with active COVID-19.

The CDR3 region has the DNA TGTGCCAGCAGCTCCGGGACTAGTGTCACAGATACGCAGTATTTT. This sequence encodes CASSSGTSVTDTQYF. The chain carries TRBV28 and TRBJ2-3; 8 bases map to TRBD2. After removal of 6 bases from V and 2 bases from J, the junction contained 7 bases not matched to a gene. This CDR3 comprises 15 residues. Germline V lookup: CDR1 MDHEN, CDR2 SYDVKM.